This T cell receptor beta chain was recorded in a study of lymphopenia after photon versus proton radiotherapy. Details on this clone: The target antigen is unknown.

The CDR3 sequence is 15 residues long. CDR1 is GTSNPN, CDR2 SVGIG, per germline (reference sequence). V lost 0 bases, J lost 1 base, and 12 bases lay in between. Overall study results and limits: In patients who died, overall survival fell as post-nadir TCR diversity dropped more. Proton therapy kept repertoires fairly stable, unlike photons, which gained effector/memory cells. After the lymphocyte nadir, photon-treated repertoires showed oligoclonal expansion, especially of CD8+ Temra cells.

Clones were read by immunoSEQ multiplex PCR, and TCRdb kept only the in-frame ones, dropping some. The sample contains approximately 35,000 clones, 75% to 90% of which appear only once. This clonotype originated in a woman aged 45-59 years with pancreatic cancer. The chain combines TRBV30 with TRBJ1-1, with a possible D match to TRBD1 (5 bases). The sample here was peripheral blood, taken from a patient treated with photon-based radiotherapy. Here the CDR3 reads CAWSVAQAWNTEAFF. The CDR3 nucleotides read TGTGCCTGGAGTGTAGCACAGGCGTGGAACACTGAAGCTTTCTTT.